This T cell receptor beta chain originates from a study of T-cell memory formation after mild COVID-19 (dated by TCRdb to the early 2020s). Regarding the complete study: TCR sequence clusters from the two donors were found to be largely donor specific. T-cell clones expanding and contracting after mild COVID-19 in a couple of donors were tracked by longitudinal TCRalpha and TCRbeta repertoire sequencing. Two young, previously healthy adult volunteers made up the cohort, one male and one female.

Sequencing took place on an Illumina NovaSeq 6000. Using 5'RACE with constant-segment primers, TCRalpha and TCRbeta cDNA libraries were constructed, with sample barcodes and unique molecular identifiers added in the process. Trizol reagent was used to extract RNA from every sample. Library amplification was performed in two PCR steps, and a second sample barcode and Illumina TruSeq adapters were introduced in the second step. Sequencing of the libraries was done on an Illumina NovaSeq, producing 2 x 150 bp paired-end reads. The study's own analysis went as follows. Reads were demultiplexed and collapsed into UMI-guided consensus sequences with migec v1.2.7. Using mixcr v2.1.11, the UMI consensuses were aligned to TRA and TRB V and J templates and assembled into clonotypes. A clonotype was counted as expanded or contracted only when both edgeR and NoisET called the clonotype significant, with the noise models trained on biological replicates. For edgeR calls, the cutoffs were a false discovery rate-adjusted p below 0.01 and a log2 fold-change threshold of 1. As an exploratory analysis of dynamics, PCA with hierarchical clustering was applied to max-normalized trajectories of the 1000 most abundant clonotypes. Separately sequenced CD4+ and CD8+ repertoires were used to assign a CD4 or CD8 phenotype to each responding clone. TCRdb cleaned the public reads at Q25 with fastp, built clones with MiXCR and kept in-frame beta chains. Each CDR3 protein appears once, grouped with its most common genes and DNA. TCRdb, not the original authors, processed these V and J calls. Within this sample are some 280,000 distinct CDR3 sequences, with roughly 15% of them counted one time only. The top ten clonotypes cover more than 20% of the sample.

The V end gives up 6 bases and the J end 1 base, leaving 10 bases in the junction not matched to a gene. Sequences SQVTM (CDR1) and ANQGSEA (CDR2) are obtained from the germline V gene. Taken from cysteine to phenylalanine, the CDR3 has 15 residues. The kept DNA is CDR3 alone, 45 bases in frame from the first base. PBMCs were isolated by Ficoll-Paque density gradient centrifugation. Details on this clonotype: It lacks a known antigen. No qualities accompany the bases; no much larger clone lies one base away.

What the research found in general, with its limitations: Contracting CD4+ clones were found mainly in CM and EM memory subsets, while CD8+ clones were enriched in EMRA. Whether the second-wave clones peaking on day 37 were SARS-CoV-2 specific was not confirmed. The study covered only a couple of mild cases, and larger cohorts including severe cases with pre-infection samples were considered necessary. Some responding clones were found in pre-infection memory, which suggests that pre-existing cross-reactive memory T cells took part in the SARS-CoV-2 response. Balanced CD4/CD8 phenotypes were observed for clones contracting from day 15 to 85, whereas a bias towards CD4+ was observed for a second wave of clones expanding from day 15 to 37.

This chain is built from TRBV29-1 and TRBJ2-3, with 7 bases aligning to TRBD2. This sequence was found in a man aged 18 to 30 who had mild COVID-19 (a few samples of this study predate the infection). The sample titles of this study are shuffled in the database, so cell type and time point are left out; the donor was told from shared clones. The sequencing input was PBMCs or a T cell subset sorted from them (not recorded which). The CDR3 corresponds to CSVRMIRGGTDTQYF. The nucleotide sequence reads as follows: TGCAGCGTACGAATGATACGGGGGGGCACAGATACGCAGTATTTT.